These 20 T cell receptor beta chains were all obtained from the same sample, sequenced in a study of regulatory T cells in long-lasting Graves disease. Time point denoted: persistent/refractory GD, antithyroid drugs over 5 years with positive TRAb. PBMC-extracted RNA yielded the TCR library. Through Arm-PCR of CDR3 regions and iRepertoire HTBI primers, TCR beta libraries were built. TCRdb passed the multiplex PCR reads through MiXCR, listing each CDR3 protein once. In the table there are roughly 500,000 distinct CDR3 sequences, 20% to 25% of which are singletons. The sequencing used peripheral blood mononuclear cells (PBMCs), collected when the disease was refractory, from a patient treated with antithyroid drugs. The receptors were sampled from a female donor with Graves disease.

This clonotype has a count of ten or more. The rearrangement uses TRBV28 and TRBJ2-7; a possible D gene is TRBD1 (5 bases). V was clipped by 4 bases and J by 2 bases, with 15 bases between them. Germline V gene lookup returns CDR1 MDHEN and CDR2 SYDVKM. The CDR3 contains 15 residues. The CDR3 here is CASSSYTGGAYEQYF. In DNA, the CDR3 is TGTGCCAGCAGTTCATATACAGGTGGAGCCTACGAGCAGTACTTC.

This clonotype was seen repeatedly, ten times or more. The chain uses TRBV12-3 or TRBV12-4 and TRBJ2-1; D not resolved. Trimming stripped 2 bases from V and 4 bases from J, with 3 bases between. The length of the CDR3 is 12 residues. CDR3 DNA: TGTGCCAGCAGTTTAACGTACAATGAGCAGTTCTTC. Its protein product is CASSLTYNEQFF.

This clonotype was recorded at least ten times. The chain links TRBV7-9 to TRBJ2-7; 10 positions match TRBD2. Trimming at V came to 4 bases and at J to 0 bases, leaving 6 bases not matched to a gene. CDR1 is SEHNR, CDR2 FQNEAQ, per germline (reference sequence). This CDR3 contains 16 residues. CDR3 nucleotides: TGTGCCAGCAGCTCTACTAGCGGGGCAGACTCCTACGAGCAGTACTTC. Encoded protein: CASSSTSGADSYEQYF.

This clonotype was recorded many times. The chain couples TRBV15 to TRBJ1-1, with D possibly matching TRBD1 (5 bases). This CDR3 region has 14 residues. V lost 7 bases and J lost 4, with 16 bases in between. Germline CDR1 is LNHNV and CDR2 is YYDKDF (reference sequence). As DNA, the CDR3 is TGTGCCACCAACATCGGAGGGGAGGCCACTGAAGCTTTCTTT. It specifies CATNIGGEATEAFF.

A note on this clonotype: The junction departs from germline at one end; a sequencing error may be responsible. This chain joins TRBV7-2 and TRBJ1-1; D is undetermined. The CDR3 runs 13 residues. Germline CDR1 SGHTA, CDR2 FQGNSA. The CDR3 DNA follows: TGTGCCAGCAGCTCTGAGATGAACTCTGAAGCTTTCTTT. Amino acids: CASSSEMNSEAFF.

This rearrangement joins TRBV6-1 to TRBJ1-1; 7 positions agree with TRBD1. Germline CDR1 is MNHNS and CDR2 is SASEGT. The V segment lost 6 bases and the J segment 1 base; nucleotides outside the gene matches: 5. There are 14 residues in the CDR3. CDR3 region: CASSSTGANTEAFF. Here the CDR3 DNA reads TGTGCCAGCAGCTCCACAGGGGCGAACACTGAAGCTTTCTTT.

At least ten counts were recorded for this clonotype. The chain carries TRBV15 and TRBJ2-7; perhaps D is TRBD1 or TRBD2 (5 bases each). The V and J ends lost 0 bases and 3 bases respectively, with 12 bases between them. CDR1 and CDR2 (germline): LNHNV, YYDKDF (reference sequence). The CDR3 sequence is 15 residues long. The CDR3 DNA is TGTGCCACCAGCAGAGAATTGGGACCTTACTACGAGCAGTACTTC. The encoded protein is CATSRELGPYYEQYF.

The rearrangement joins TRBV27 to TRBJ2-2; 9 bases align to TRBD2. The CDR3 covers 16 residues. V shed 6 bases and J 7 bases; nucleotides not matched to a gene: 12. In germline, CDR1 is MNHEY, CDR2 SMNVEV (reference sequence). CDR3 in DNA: TGTGCCAGCAGGCCTCTAGCGGGGCTCGTTATCGGGGAGCTGTTTTTT. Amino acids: CASRPLAGLVIGELFF.

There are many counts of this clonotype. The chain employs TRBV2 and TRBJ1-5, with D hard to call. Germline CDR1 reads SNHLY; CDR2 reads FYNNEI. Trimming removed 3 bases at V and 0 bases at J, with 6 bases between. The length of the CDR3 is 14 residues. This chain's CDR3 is CASSEVPSNQPQHF. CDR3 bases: TGTGCCAGCAGTGAGGTGCCTAGCAATCAGCCCCAGCATTTT.

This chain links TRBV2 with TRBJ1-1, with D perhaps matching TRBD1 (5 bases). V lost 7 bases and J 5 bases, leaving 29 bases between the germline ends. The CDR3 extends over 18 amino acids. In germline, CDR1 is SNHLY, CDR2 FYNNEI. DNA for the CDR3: TGTGCCAGCACCATGATGGGGCAGGGCGAAGACCCCGGGACTGAAGCTTTCTTT. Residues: CASTMMGQGEDPGTEAFF.

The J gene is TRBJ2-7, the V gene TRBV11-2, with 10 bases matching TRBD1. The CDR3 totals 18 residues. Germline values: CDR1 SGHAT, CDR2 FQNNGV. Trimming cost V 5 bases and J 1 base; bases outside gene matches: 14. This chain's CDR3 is CASSQEDRRDRGSYEQYF. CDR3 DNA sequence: TGTGCCAGCAGCCAAGAAGACCGCCGGGACAGGGGTTCCTACGAGCAGTACTTC.

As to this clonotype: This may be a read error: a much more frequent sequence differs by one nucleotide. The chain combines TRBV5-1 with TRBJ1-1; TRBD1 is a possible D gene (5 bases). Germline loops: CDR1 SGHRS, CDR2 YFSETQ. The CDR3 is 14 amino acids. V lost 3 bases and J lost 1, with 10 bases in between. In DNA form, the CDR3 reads TGCGCCAGCAGCTCGGGACCGCAGAACACTGAAGCTTTCTTT. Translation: CASSSGPQNTEAFF. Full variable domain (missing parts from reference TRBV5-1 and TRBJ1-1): KAGVTQTPRYLIKTRGQQVTLSCSPISGHRSVSWYQQTPGQGLQFLFEYFSETQRNKGNFPGRFSGRQFSNSRSEMNVSTLELGDSALYLCASSSGPQNTEAFFGQGTRLTVV.

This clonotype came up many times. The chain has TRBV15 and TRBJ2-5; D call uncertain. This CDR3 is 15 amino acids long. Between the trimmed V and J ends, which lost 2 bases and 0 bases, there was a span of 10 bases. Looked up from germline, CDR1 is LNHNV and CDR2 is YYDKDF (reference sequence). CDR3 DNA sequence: TGTGCCACCAGCAGAAATTCCTGGTACCAAGAGACCCAGTACTTC. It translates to CATSRNSWYQETQYF.

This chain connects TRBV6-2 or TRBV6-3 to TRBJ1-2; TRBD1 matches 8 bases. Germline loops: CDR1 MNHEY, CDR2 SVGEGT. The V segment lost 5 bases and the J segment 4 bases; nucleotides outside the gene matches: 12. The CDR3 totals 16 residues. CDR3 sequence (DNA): TGTGCCAGCAGTGTATCGGGACAGGCGGCAGTCTATGGCTACACCTTC. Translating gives CASSVSGQAAVYGYTF.

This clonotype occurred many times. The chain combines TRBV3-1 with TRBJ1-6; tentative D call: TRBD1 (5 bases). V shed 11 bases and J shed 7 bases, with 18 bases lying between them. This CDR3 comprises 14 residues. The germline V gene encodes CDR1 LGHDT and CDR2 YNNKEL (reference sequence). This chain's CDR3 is CASTTGGTNSPLHF. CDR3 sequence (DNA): TGTGCCTCCACGACGGGGGGGACGAATTCACCCCTCCACTTT.

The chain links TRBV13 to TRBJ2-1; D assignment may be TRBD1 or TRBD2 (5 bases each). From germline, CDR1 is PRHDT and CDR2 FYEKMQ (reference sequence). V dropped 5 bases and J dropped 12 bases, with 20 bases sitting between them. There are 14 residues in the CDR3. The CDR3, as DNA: TGTGCCAGCAGCCACGGGACCCTTTCCCAGTTGCAGTTCTTC. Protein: CASSHGTLSQLQFF. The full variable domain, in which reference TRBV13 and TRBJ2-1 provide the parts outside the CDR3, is AAGVIQSPRHLIKEKRETATLKCYPIPRHDTVYWYQQGPGQDPQFLISFYEKMQSDKGSIPDRFSAQQFSDYHSELNMSSLELGDSALYFCASSHGTLSQLQFFGPGTRLTVL.

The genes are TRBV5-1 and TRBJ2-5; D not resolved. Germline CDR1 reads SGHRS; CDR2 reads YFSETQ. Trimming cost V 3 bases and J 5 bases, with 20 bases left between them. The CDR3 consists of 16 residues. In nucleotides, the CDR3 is TGCGCCAGCAGCTCCCCCTCTCGGCAGATTGGTGAGACCCAGTACTTC. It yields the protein CASSSPSRQIGETQYF.

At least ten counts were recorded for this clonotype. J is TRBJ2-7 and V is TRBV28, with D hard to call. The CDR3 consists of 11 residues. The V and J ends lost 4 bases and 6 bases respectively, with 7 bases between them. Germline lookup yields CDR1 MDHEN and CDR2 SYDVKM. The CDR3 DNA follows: TGTGCCAGCAGTTCCTTCGGCGAGCAGTACTTC. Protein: CASSSFGEQYF.

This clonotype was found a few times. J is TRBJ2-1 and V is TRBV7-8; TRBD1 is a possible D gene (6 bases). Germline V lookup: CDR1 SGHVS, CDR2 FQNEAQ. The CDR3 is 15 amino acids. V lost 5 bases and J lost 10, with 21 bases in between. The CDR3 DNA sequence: TGTGCCAGCAGCGACGACAGGTGGTCTTTTCTCGAGCAGTTCTTC. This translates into CASSDDRWSFLEQFF.

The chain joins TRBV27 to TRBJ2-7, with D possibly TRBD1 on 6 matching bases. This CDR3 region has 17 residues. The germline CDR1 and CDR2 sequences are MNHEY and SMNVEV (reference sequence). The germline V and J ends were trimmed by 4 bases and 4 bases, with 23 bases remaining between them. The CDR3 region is CASSSLPLDRRAYEQYF. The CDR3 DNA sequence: TGTGCCAGCAGTTCCCTCCCCCTAGACAGGCGCGCTTACGAGCAGTACTTC.